A single sample gave rise to the 9 T cell receptor beta chains below, sequenced in a study of blood T cell repertoires in COVID-19. Profiling relied on immunoSEQ multiplex PCR, and the TCRdb table lists in-frame clones only, not all of them. The sample has 160,000 or so clones; around nine tenths are singletons. Sequencing input: peripheral blood. The receptors derive from a woman between 70 and 85 years old with COVID-19, enrolled during active disease.

In this sample, this clone turned up once. The genes are TRBV9 and TRBJ2-2; 10 bases align to TRBD2. Per the germline V gene, CDR1 is SGDLS and CDR2 is YYNGEE. J was trimmed by 1 base and V by 4 bases; bases with no gene match: 10. The CDR3 totals 18 residues. The CDR3, as DNA: TGTGCCAGCAGCCCCAGCTTAGCGGGGGGACGGAACACCGGGGAGCTGTTTTTT. Amino acid sequence: CASSPSLAGGRNTGELFF.

The CDR3 DNA is TGTGCCAGCAGGGAATACGACGGGAATCAGCCCCAGCATTTT. Protein sequence: CASREYDGNQPQHF. The chain links TRBV2 to TRBJ1-5; D is undetermined. The CDR3 has 14 residues. V lost 6 bases, J lost 4 bases, and 13 bases lay in between. Germline V lookup: CDR1 SNHLY, CDR2 FYNNEI.

The chain uses TRBV2 and TRBJ2-1, with a tentative D call TRBD1 (5 bases). CDR3 length: 15 residues. The germline V gene has CDR1 SNHLY and CDR2 FYNNEI. Trimming took off 1 base at V and 0 bases at J, with 7 bases between the two ends. CDR3 loop: CASSEDRSSYNEQFF. The CDR3 DNA follows: TGTGCCAGCAGTGAAGACAGGAGCTCCTACAATGAGCAGTTCTTC.

CDR3 sequence (DNA): TGTGCCAGCAGCTTAGAGAGGACAGGGGATGCTTTCTTT. It is translated as CASSLERTGDAFF. V and J are TRBV11-2 and TRBJ1-1; 9 nucleotides line up with TRBD1. Germline lookup yields CDR1 SGHAT and CDR2 FQNNGV. This CDR3 spans 13 amino acids. Trimming took 0 bases from V and 11 from J; bases not matched to a gene: 4.

This chain links TRBV4-2 with TRBJ2-2, with D perhaps TRBD1 (5 bases). There are 14 residues in the CDR3. The germline V gene encodes CDR1 LGHNA and CDR2 YNFKEQ. The germline V and J ends were trimmed by 4 bases and 7 bases, with 13 bases remaining between them. The CDR3 protein is CASSLMGLGGELFF. DNA for the CDR3: TGTGCCAGCAGCCTTATGGGGCTTGGCGGGGAGCTGTTTTTT.

This clone was seen just once. The rearrangement uses TRBV6-5 and TRBJ2-1; possibly TRBD2 for D (6 bases). Per the germline V gene, CDR1 is MNHEY and CDR2 is SVGAGI. V lost 10 bases and J 3 bases, leaving 13 bases between the germline ends. The CDR3 covers 13 residues. CDR3 sequence (DNA): TGTGCCACGGCGGGGATGAGCTACAATGAGCAGTTCTTC. This sequence encodes CATAGMSYNEQFF.

V is TRBV10-3 and J is TRBJ2-5; 12 nucleotides line up with TRBD2. V was clipped by 4 bases and J by 4 bases; unmatched bases: 4. The CDR3 is 15 residues long. CDR1 and CDR2 (germline): ENHRY, SYGVKD. The CDR3 region is CAISALTSGGETQYF. CDR3 coding DNA: TGTGCCATCAGTGCTTTGACTAGCGGGGGAGAGACCCAGTACTTC.

V gene TRBV30 combines with J gene TRBJ1-3, with D perhaps matching TRBD1 (5 bases). The CDR3 is made up of 14 amino acids. Trimming pared 5 bases from V and 0 bases from J, leaving 11 bases between. Germline CDR1 is GTSNPN and CDR2 is SVGIG (reference sequence). The DNA for the CDR3 is TGTGCCTGGCAGGGACTGAACTCTGGAAACACCATATATTTT. It yields the protein CAWQGLNSGNTIYF.

This chain links TRBV7-9 with TRBJ1-5; the match to TRBD1 covers 8 bases. V was clipped by 4 bases and J by 6 bases; unmatched bases: 5. Germline V gene sequence: CDR1 SEHNR, CDR2 FQNEAQ (reference sequence). This CDR3 comprises 14 residues. The CDR3 loop is CASSYQGAGQPQHF. Written as DNA, the CDR3 is TGTGCCAGCAGCTATCAGGGGGCGGGTCAGCCCCAGCATTTT.